A selection of T cell receptor beta chains follows, all from one sample in a study of Ad26.COV2.S vaccination and SARS-CoV-2 variants. The assay was immunoSEQ multiplex PCR, and TCRdb's table has in-frame clones only and misses some. Of nearly 400,000 clones in the sample, about 89% are singletons; the top ten hold around 1.8%. Sequenced here: peripheral blood, sampled in a trial of Ad26.COV2.S vaccine versus placebo. These receptors were taken from a person between 18 and 60 years old who received the Ad26.COV2.S COVID-19 vaccine or a placebo. Both conserved end residues are part of each CDR3. Fields, in order: J gene, D gene, V gene, CDR3 length, clone size, CDR3 protein, CDR3 DNA. A D gene is named only where the DNA matches it firmly. Clone sizes are given selectively: once, few, many, or a class where the clone is expanded.

>TRBJ2-7|.|TRBV6-1|14|.
CASSEATRFYEQYF
TGTGCCAGCAGTGAAGCGACGAGATTCTACGAGCAGTACTTC
>TRBJ2-1|TRBD1|TRBV20-1|14|.
CSASTGDRGHEQFF
TGCAGTGCTAGTACGGGGGACAGGGGGCATGAGCAGTTCTTC
>TRBJ2-7|TRBD1|TRBV2|19|.
CASSPPRTGVTIRGYEQYF
TGTGCCAGCAGTCCCCCCCGGACAGGGGTAACTATACGGGGATACGAGCAGTACTTC
>TRBJ1-1|.|TRBV19|15|.
CASSPSSPGSTEAFF
TGTGCCAGTAGCCCAAGTAGCCCGGGAAGTACTGAAGCTTTCTTT
>TRBJ2-7|.|TRBV5-1|14|.
CASSFELSSYEQYF
TGCGCCAGCAGCTTCGAACTGAGCTCCTACGAGCAGTACTTC
>TRBJ2-5|TRBD2|TRBV27|20|.
CASSSYGTSGRAADQETQYF
TGTGCCAGCAGTTCCTACGGGACTAGCGGGAGGGCCGCTGACCAAGAGACCCAGTACTTC
>TRBJ2-3|.|TRBV27|13|once
CASSWYITDTQYF
TGTGCCAGCAGTTGGTATATCACAGATACGCAGTATTTT
>TRBJ2-5|TRBD2|TRBV3-1/TRBV3-2|16|.
CASSRVAGGEQETQYF
TGTGCCAGCAGCCGAGTAGCGGGAGGGGAGCAAGAGACCCAGTACTTC
>TRBJ2-2|TRBD2|TRBV30|16|.
CAWSVRASGNTGELFF
TGTGCCTGGAGTGTACGGGCTAGCGGCAACACCGGGGAGCTGTTTTTT
>TRBJ2-7|.|TRBV28|11|.
CASMASYEQYF
TGTGCCAGCATGGCCTCCTACGAGCAGTACTTC
>TRBJ2-7|.|TRBV6-5|11|.
CASRGAYEQYF
TGTGCCAGCAGGGGCGCCTACGAGCAGTACTTC
>TRBJ1-2|.|TRBV7-2|16|.
CASSLGQAGAIYGYTF
TGTGCCAGCAGCTTAGGGCAGGCGGGGGCCATCTATGGCTACACCTTC
>TRBJ2-7|TRBD2|TRBV4-1|16|.
CASSQVSSGYSYEQYF
TGCGCCAGCAGCCAAGTATCTAGCGGGTACTCCTACGAGCAGTACTTC
>TRBJ2-7|.|TRBV20-1|13|.
CSASLGAHYEQYF
TGCAGTGCTAGTTTGGGAGCCCATTACGAGCAGTACTTC
>TRBJ2-7|TRBD2|TRBV28|15|.
CASSSTGLASYEQYF
TGTGCCAGCAGCAGTACGGGACTAGCATCCTACGAGCAGTACTTC
>TRBJ2-7|.|TRBV11-2|12|once
CASSMDTYEQYF
TGTGCCAGCAGTATGGACACCTACGAGCAGTACTTC